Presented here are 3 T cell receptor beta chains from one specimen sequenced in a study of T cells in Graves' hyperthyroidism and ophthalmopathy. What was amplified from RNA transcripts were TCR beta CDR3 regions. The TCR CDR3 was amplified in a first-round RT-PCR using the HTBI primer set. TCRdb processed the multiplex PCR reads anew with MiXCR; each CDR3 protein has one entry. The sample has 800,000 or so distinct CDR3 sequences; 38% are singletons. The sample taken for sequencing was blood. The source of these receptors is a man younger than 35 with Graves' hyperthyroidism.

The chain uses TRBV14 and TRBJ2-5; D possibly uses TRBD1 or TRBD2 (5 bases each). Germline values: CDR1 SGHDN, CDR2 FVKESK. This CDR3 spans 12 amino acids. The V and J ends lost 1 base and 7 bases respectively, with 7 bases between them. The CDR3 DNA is TGTGCCAGCAGCCAAGGGGGACGGACCCAGTACTTC. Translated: CASSQGGRTQYF.

The CDR3: CAIRRLAGGYNEQFF. CDR3 in DNA: TGTGCCATCAGGCGACTAGCGGGGGGCTACAATGAGCAGTTCTTC. V usage is TRBV10-3 and J usage is TRBJ2-1; the match to TRBD2 covers 13 bases. J was trimmed by 3 bases and V by 6 bases; bases with no gene match: 2. The CDR3 runs 15 residues. Germline lookup yields CDR1 ENHRY and CDR2 SYGVKD.

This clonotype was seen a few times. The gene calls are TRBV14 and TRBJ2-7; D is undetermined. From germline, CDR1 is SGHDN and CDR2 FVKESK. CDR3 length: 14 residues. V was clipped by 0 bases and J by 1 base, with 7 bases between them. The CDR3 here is CASSQDDLSYEQYF. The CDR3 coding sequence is TGTGCCAGCAGCCAAGATGACCTTTCCTACGAGCAGTACTTC. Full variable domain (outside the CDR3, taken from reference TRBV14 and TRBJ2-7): EAGVTQFPSHSVIEKGQTVTLRCDPISGHDNLYWYRRVMGKEIKFLLHFVKESKQDESGMPNNRFLAERTGGTYSTLKVQPAELEDSGVYFCASSQDDLSYEQYFGPGTRLTVT.